This is a list of T cell receptor beta chains from one sample in a study of cytomegalovirus exposure and HLA in healthy donors. Assay: immunoSEQ multiplex PCR; the TCRdb copy retains only in-frame clones and omits some. The repertoire holds under 300,000 clones, with around 81% as singletons. Sequencing was done on a sample of PBMCs. All receptors derive from a woman aged 55-69 years in good health and CMV-seropositive. Both conserved end residues are part of each CDR3. A D gene is named only where the DNA matches it firmly. Some rows have no size entry. The others give once, few or many, or a class for an expanded clone.

v_gene,j_gene,abundance,d_gene,CDR3nt,CDR3aa
TRBV6-1,TRBJ2-2,.,.,TGTGCCAGCAAGATGGGCAGGGTTGACGGGGAGCTGTTTTTT,CASKMGRVDGELFF
TRBV27,TRBJ1-1,.,.,TGTGCCAGCAGTTCGGCCGGGACACCGAACACTGAAGCTTTCTTT,CASSSAGTPNTEAFF
TRBV11-1,TRBJ2-7,few,TRBD2,TGTGCCAGCAGCTCCCGAGGAGCGGGGAACTCCTACGAGCAGTACTTC,CASSSRGAGNSYEQYF
TRBV9,TRBJ2-1,.,TRBD2,TGTGCCAGCAGCGCAGGGACTAGCGGGAGGAGCTCCTACAATGAGCAGTTCTTC,CASSAGTSGRSSYNEQFF
TRBV6-1,TRBJ1-1,few,.,TGTGCCAGCAGTGAACTCAGGAACACTGAAGCTTTCTTT,CASSELRNTEAFF
TRBV7-8,TRBJ2-1,.,TRBD1,TGTGCCAGCAGAGCCGGGACAGGGGGTTACAATGAGCAGTTCTTC,CASRAGTGGYNEQFF
TRBV5-1,TRBJ1-6,.,.,TGCGCCAGCAGCTTGGACAGGGTAAAGTCACCCCTCCACTTT,CASSLDRVKSPLHF
TRBV10-2,TRBJ2-7,.,TRBD1,TGCGCCACGACAGGGTTTGACTCCTACGAGCAGTACTTC,CATTGFDSYEQYF
TRBV28,TRBJ1-6,.,.,TGTGCCAGTAGGGGATCCTCTTTAGGTTCACCCCTCCACTTT,CASRGSSLGSPLHF
TRBV4-1,TRBJ1-1,few,TRBD1,TGCGCCAGCAGCCCTCGGGACAGTCTGTTGAACACTGAAGCTTTCTTT,CASSPRDSLLNTEAFF
TRBV12-5,TRBJ1-6,few,.,TGTGCTAGTGGTTACCAGGGGCGGTCTTTCCCCCTCCACTTT,CASGYQGRSFPLHF
TRBV15,TRBJ1-4,.,TRBD1,TGTGCCACCGTGGACAGGCCCAATGAAAAACTGTTTTTT,CATVDRPNEKLFF
TRBV28,TRBJ2-1,few,TRBD2,TGTGCCAGCACCCCTCGACTAGCACTCTACAATGAGCAGTTCTTC,CASTPRLALYNEQFF
TRBV27,TRBJ2-4,.,.,TGTGCCAGCAGTTGGAATCCACTGGAGGGCAAAAACATTCAGTACTTC,CASSWNPLEGKNIQYF
TRBV7-8,TRBJ2-7,.,.,TGTGCCAGCAGCTTAGCGGGACTCTCGCTAGGGGACGAGCAGTACTTC,CASSLAGLSLGDEQYF
TRBV6-1,TRBJ2-1,.,.,TGTGCCAGCAGTGAGGATAGCGGCCCCTACAATGAGCAGTTCTTC,CASSEDSGPYNEQFF
TRBV5-4,TRBJ2-1,once,TRBD1,TGTGCCACGACCTCAGGGGGAATATACCCCTACAATGAGCAGTTCTTC,CATTSGGIYPYNEQFF
TRBV6-1,TRBJ2-5,.,.,TGTGCCAGCAGTGGCCGGGGTTCCGGCCAAGAGACCCAGTACTTC,CASSGRGSGQETQYF
TRBV29-1,TRBJ1-4,few,.,TGCAGCGTTGAAAGGCGGGAAAAACTGTTTTTT,CSVERREKLFF
TRBV6-1,TRBJ1-5,.,.,TGTGCCAGCAGTCCACAAGGAGGGCAGCCCCAGCATTTT,CASSPQGGQPQHF
TRBV15,TRBJ2-1,.,.,TGTGCCACCAGCAGAGTAGGGAACGAGGGTAATGAGCAGTTCTTC,CATSRVGNEGNEQFF
TRBV6-5,TRBJ1-5,.,.,TGTGCCAGCACTCCGCCCGGGGACAATCAGCCCCAGCATTTT,CASTPPGDNQPQHF
TRBV11-2,TRBJ2-1,few,.,TGTGCCAGCAGCTCGTTACGGACTACCAGCTACAATGAGCAGTTCTTC,CASSSLRTTSYNEQFF
TRBV5-1,TRBJ2-7,.,.,TGCGCCAGCAGCTTGGTCCCGCTTAGTGCGGTCAGCTCCTACGAGCAGTACTTC,CASSLVPLSAVSSYEQYF
TRBV27,TRBJ2-3,.,.,TGTGCCAGCAGTCCTCCGGACTCGAGGTGGTTAACAGATACGCAGTATTTT,CASSPPDSRWLTDTQYF
TRBV2,TRBJ2-3,.,.,TGTGCCAGCAGTGAAGCGGCTAGCAGGGATACGCAGTATTTT,CASSEAASRDTQYF
TRBV10-3,TRBJ2-7,.,TRBD2,TGTGCCATCAGTGAGCCGGGACTAGCGGGACCCTACGAGCAGTACTTC,CAISEPGLAGPYEQYF
TRBV5-1,TRBJ2-1,.,.,TGCGCCAGCAGCTTACTACCGGGAGTAATTAACAATGAGCAGTTCTTC,CASSLLPGVINNEQFF
TRBV27,TRBJ1-5,.,TRBD1,TGTGCCAGCTCAGTGGCAGGGGGTCATAGCAATCAGCCCCAGCATTTT,CASSVAGGHSNQPQHF
TRBV11-2,TRBJ2-7,.,.,TGTGCCAGCAGCCCACGGGACAAGGACAACGAGCAGTACTTC,CASSPRDKDNEQYF
TRBV29-1,TRBJ2-7,once,.,TGCAGCCCACCCGGCGAGCAGTACTTC,CSPPGEQYF
TRBV27,TRBJ2-7,.,TRBD2,TGTGCCAGCAGTATGAGCGGGAGGGGTTACGAGCAGTACTTC,CASSMSGRGYEQYF
TRBV27,TRBJ2-5,.,TRBD1,TGTGCCAGCAGTCATGGACAGGGGGCTTGGGAGACCCAGTACTTC,CASSHGQGAWETQYF
TRBV2,TRBJ1-1,.,TRBD1,TGTGCCAGCAGTGGTCAGGGGGGATATAAGACTGAAGCTTTCTTT,CASSGQGGYKTEAFF
TRBV2,TRBJ1-5,.,.,TGTGCCAGCAGAGTCTATAGCAATCAGCCCCAGCATTTT,CASRVYSNQPQHF
TRBV28,TRBJ1-2,.,TRBD1,TGTGCCAGCAGTTCCGACAGGGGTGGCTATGGCTACACCTTC,CASSSDRGGYGYTF
TRBV7-3,TRBJ2-1,.,.,TGTGCCAGCAGCACCAGTCCTTCCTACAATGAGCAGTTCTTC,CASSTSPSYNEQFF
TRBV21-1,TRBJ2-2,.,.,TGTGCCAGCCTTAGTTACACCGGGGAGCTGTTTTTT,CASLSYTGELFF
TRBV7-9,TRBJ1-5,.,.,TGTGCCAGCCGGGGTATCGGCAATCAGCCCCAGCATTTT,CASRGIGNQPQHF
TRBV5-4,TRBJ1-2,few,TRBD1,TGTGCCAGCAGCTTGGTAGGACAGGCTAATGGCTACACCTTC,CASSLVGQANGYTF